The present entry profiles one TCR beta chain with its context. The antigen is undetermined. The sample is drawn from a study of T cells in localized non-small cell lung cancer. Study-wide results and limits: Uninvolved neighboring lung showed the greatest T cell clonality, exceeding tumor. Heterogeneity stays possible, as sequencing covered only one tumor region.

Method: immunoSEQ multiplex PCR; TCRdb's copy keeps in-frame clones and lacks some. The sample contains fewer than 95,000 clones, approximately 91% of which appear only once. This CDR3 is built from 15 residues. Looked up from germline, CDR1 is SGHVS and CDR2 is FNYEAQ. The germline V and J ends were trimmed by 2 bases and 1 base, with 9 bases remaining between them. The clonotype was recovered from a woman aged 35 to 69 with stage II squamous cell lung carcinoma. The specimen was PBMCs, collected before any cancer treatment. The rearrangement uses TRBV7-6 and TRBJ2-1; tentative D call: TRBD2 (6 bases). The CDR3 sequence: CASSLIAASYNEQFF. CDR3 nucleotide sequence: TGTGCCAGCAGCTTAATAGCGGCTTCCTACAATGAGCAGTTCTTC.